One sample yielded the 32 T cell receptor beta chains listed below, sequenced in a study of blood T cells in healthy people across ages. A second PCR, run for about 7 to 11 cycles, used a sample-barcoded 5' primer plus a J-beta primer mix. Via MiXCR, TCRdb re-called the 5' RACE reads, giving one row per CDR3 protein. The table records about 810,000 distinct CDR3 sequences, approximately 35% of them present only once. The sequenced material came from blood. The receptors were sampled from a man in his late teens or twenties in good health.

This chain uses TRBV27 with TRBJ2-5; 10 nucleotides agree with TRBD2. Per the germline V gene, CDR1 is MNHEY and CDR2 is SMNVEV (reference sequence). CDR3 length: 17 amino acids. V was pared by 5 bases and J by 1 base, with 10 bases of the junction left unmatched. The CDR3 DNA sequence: TGTGCCAGCAGTCCCTTGGCGGTAGCGGGGGGCCAAGAGACCCAGTACTTC. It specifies CASSPLAVAGGQETQYF.

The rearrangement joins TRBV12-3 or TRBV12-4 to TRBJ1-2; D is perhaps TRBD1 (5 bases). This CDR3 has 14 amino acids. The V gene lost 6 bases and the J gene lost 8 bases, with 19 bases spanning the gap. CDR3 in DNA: TGTGCCAGCAGCCATCAAGAGCGGGGCGGCGGCTACACCTTC. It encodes CASSHQERGGGYTF.

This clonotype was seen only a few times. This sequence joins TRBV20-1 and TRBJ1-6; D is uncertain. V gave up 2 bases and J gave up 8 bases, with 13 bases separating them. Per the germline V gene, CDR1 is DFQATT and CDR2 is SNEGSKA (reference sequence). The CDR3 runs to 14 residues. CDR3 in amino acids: CSARPPGPHSPLHF. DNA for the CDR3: TGCAGTGCTAGACCCCCCGGGCCCCATTCACCCCTCCACTTT.

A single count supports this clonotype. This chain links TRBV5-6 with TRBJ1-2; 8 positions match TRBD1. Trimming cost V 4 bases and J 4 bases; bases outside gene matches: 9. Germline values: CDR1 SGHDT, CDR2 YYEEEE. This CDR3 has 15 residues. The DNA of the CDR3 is TGTGCCAGCAGCCCGCCCGACGACAGGGGCTATGGCTACACCTTC. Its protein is CASSPPDDRGYGYTF.

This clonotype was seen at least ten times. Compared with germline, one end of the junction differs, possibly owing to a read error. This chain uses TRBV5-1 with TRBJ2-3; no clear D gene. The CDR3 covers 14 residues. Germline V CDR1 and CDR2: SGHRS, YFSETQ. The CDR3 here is CASSLVASTDTQYF. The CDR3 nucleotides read TGTGCCAGCAGCTTAGTGGCCAGCACAGATACGCAGTATTTT.

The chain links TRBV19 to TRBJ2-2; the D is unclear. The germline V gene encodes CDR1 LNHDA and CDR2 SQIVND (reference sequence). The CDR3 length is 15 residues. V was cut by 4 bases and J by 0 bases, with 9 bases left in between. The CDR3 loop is CASSKSNANTGELFF. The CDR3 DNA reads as TGTGCCAGTAGTAAAAGTAACGCGAACACCGGGGAGCTGTTTTTT.

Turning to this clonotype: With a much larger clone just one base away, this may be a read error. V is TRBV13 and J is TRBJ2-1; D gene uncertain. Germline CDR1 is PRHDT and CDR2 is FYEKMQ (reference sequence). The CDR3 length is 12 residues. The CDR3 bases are TGTGCCAGCAGCTTAGTAGGTGGTGAGCGGTTCTTC. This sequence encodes CASSLVGGERFF.

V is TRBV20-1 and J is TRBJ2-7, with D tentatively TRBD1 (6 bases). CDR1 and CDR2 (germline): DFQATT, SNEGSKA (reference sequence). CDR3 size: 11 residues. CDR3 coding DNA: TGCACCAAAGGACAGTTTGAGGCCCAGTACTTC. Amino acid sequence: CTKGQFEAQYF.

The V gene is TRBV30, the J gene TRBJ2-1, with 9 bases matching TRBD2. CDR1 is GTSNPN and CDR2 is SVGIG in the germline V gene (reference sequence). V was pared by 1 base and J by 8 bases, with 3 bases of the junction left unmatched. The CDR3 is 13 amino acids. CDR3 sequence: CAWSGASGDEQFF. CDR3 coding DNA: TGTGCCTGGAGTGGGGCTAGCGGGGATGAGCAGTTCTTC.

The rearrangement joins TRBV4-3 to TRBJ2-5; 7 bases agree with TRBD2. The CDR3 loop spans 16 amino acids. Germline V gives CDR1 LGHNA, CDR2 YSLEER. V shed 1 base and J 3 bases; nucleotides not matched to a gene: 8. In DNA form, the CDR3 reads TGCGCCAGCAGCCAAGGAGACGCGGGAGCCGAAGAGACCCAGTACTTC. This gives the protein CASSQGDAGAEETQYF.

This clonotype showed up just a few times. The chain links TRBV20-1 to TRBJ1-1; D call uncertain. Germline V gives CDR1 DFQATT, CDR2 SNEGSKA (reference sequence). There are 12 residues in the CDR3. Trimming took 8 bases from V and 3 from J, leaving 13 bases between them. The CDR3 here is CSFRLSDTEAFF. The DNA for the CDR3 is TGCAGTTTCCGACTGTCGGACACTGAAGCTTTCTTT.

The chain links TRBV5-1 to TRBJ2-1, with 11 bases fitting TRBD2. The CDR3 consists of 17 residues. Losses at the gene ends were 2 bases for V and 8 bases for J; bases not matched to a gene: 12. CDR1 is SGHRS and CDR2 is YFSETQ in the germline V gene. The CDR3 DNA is TGCGCCAGCAGCTTATGGGGGTTGGGACTAGCGGTCGATGAGCAGTTCTTC. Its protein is CASSLWGLGLAVDEQFF. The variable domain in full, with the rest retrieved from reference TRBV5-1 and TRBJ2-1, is KAGVTQTPRYLIKTRGQQVTLSCSPISGHRSVSWYQQTPGQGLQFLFEYFSETQRNKGNFPGRFSGRQFSNSRSEMNVSTLELGDSALYLCASSLWGLGLAVDEQFFGPGTRLTVL.

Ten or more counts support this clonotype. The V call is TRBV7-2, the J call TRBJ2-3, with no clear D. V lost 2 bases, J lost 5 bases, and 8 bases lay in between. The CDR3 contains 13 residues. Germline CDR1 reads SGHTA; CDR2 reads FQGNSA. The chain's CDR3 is CASSLTRLDTQYF. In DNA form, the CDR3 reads TGTGCCAGCAGCTTAACTCGGTTAGATACGCAGTATTTT.

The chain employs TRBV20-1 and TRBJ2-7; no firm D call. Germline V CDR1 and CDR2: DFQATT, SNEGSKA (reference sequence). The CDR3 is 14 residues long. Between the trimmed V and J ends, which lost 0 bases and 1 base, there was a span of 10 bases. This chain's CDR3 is CSARDPSNSYEQYF. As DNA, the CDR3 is TGCAGTGCTAGAGACCCAAGCAATTCCTACGAGCAGTACTTC.

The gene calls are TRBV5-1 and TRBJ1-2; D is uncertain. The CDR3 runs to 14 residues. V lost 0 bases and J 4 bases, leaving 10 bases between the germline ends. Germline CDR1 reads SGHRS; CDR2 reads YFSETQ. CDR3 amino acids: CASSLGAGRYGYTF. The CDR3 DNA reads TGCGCCAGCAGCTTGGGAGCAGGACGCTATGGCTACACCTTC.

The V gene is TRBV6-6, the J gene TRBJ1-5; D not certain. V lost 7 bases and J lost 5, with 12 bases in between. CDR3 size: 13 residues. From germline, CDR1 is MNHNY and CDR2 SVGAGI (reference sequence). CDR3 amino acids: CASTNMKDQPQHF. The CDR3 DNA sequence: TGTGCCAGCACCAACATGAAAGATCAGCCCCAGCATTTT.

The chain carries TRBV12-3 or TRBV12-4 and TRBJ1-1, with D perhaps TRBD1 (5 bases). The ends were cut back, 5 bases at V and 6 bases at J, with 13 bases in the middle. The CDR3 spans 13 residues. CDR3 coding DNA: TGTGCCAGCAGTGCTATACAGGATTCTGAAGCTTTCTTT. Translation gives CASSAIQDSEAFF.

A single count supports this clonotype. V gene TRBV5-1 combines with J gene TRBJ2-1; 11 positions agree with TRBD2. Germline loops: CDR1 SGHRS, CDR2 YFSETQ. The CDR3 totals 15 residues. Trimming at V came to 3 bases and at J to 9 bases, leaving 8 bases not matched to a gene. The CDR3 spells CASSSSGGKNSEQFF. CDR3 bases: TGCGCCAGCAGCTCTAGCGGGGGGAAAAACAGTGAGCAGTTCTTC.

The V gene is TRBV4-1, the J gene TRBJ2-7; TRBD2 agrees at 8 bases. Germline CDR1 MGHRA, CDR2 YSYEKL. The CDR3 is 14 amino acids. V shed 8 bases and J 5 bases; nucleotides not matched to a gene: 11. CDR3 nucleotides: TGCGCCAGCCGTGGTATAGCGGGACACGACGAGCAGTACTTC. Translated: CASRGIAGHDEQYF.

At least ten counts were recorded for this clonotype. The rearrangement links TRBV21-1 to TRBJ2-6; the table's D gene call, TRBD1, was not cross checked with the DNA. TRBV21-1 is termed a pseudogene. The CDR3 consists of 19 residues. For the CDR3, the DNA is TGTGCCAGCAGCAAAGGGAATGGACAGGGGGCATCTGGGGCCAACGTCCTGACTTTC. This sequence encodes CASSKGNGQGASGANVLTF.

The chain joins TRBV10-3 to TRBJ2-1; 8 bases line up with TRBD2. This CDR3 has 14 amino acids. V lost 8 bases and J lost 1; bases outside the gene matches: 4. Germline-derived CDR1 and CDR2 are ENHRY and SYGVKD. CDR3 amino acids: CAIGSGRSYNEQFF. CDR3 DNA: TGTGCCATCGGAAGCGGGAGATCCTACAATGAGCAGTTCTTC.

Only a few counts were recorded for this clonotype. The CDR3, as DNA: TGCAGTGCCCCGAGGGAGGGTTGGGCTGAAGCTTTCTTT. Encoded protein: CSAPREGWAEAFF. The V and J genes are TRBV20-1 and TRBJ1-1; D gene ambiguous. CDR3 length: 13 amino acids. Trimming took off 6 bases at V and 6 bases at J, with 17 bases between the two ends. The germline V gene encodes CDR1 DFQATT and CDR2 SNEGSKA (reference sequence).

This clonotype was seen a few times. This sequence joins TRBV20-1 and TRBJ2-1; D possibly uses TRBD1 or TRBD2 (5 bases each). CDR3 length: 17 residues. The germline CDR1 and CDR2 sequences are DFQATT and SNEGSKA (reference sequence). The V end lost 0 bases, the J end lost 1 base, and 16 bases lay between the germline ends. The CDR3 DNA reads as TGCAGTGCTAGAGATGTTAGGGTGGGGGTATCCTACAATGAGCAGTTCTTC. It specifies CSARDVRVGVSYNEQFF.

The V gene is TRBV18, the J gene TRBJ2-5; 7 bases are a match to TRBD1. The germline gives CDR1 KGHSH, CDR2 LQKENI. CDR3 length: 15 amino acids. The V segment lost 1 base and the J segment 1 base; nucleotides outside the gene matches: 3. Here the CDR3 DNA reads TGTGCCAGCTCACCACGTCGGGACAGCCAAGAGACCCAGTACTTC. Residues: CASSPRRDSQETQYF. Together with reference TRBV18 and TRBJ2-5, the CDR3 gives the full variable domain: NAGVMQNPRHLVRRRGQEARLRCSPMKGHSHVYWYRQLPEEGLKFMVYLQKENIIDESGMPKERFSAEFPKEGPSILRIQQVVRGDSAAYFCASSPRRDSQETQYFGPGTRLLVL.

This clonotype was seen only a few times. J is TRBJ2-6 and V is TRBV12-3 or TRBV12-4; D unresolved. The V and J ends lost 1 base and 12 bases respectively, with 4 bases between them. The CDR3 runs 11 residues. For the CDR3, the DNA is TGTGCCAGCAGTTTAGTTGGCGTCCTGACTTTC. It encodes CASSLVGVLTF.

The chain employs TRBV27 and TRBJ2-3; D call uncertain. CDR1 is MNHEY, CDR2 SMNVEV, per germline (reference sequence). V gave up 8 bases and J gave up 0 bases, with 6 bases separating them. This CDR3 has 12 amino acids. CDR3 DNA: TGTGCCAGCGGGTGGAGCACAGATACGCAGTATTTT. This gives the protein CASGWSTDTQYF.

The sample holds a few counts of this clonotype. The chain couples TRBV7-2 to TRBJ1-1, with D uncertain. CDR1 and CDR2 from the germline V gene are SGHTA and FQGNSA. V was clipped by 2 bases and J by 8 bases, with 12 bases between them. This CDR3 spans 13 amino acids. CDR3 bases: TGTGCCAGCAGCTTAATTGGGAGGGCGGAAGCTTTCTTT. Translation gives CASSLIGRAEAFF.

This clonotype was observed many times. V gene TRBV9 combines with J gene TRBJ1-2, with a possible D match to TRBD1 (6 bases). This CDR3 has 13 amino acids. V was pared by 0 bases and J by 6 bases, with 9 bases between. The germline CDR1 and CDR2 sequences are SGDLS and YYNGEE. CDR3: CASSVAGDHGYTF. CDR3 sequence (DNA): TGTGCCAGCAGCGTAGCAGGGGATCATGGCTACACCTTC.

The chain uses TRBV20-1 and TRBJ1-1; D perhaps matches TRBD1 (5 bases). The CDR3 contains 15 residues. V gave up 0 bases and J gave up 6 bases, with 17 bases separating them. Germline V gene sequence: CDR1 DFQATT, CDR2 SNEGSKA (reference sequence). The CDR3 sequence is CSARDGQGMYAEAFF. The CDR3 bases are TGCAGTGCTAGAGATGGGCAGGGAATGTACGCTGAAGCTTTCTTT.

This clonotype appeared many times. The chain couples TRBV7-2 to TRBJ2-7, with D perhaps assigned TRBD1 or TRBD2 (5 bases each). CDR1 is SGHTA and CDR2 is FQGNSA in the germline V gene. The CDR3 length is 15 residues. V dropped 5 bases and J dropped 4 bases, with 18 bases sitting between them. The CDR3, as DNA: TGTGCCAGCAGCATGTCAACCGGGGCCAGTTACGAGCAGTACTTC. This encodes CASSMSTGASYEQYF.

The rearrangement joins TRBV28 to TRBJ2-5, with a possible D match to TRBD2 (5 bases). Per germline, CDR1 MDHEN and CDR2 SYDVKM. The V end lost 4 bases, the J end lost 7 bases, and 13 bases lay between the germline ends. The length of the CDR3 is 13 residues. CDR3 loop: CASSSYGEGTQYF. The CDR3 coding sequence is TGTGCCAGCAGTTCCTACGGGGAAGGGACCCAGTACTTC.

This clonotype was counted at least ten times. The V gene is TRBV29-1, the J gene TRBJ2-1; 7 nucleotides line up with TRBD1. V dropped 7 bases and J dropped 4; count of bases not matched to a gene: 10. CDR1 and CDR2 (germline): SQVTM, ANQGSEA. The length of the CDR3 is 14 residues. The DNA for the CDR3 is TGCAGCGGGGTAGGACAGGTCCGATACAATGAGCAGTTCTTC. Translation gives CSGVGQVRYNEQFF.